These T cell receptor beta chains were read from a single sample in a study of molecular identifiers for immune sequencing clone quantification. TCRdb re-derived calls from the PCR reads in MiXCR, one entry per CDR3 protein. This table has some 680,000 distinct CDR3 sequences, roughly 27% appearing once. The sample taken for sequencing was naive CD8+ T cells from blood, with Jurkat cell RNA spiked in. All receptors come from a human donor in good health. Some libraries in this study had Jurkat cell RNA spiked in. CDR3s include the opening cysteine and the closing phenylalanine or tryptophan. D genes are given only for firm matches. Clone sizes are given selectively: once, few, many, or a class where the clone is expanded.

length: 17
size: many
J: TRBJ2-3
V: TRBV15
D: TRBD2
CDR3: CATSRDETSGILDTQYF
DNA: TGTGCCACCAGCAGAGATGAGACTAGCGGGATTCTCGATACGCAGTATTTT

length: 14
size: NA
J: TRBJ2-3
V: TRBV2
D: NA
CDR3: CASGDRSSADTQYF
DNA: TGTGCCAGCGGCGACAGGTCGAGCGCAGATACGCAGTATTTT

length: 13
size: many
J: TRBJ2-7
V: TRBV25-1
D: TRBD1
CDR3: CASSEGQGDEQYF
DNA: TGTGCCAGCAGTGAAGGCCAGGGGGACGAGCAGTACTTC

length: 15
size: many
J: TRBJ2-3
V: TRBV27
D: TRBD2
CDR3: CASSFLAGVTDTQYF
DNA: TGTGCCAGCAGTTTCTTAGCGGGGGTCACAGATACGCAGTATTTT

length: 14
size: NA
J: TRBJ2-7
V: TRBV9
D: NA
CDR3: CASSSRDKSYEQYF
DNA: TGTGCCAGCAGCTCCCGGGACAAATCCTACGAGCAGTACTTC

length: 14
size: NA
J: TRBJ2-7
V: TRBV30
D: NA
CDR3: CAWCVATGAYEQYF
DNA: TGTGCCTGGTGTGTAGCGACAGGAGCCTACGAGCAGTACTTC

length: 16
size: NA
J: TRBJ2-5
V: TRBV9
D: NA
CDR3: CASSPAGGGADETQYF
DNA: TGTGCCAGCAGCCCCGCCGGTGGGGGCGCGGATGAGACCCAGTACTTC

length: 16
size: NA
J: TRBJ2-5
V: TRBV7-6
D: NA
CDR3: CASSLGRGHIQETQYF
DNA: TGTGCCAGCAGCTTAGGTAGAGGACATATACAAGAGACCCAGTACTTC

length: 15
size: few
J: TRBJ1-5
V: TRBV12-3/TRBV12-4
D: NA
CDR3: CASTEGRTSNQPQHF
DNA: TGTGCCAGCACCGAGGGACGGACTAGCAATCAGCCCCAGCATTTT

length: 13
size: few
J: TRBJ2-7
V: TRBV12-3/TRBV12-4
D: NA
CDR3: CASSLGPRVEQYF
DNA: TGTGCCAGCAGTTTAGGACCGCGGGTCGAGCAGTACTTC

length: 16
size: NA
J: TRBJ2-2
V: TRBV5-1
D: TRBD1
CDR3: CASSLRGQGNTGELFF
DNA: TGCGCCAGCAGCTTGCGCGGACAGGGGAACACCGGGGAGCTGTTTTTT

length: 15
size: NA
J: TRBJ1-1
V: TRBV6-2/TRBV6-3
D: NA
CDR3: CASSYYSPTYTEAFF
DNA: TGTGCCAGCAGTTACTACTCTCCCACCTACACTGAAGCTTTCTTT

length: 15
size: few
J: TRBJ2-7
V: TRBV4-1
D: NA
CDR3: CASSVRDRPSYEQYF
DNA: TGCGCCAGCAGCGTCCGGGACCGACCCTCCTACGAGCAGTACTTC

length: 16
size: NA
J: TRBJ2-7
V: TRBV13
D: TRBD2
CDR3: CASSLLVGGLSYEQYF
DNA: TGTGCCAGCAGCTTATTGGTGGGAGGGTTGTCCTACGAGCAGTACTTC

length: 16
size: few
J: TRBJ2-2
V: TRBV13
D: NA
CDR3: CASSSRDGLTAGELFF
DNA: TGTGCCAGCAGCTCACGGGACGGACTTACGGCCGGGGAGCTGTTTTTT

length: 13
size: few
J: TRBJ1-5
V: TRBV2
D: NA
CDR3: CASSEWTSQPQHF
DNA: TGTGCCAGCAGTGAATGGACATCCCAGCCCCAGCATTTT

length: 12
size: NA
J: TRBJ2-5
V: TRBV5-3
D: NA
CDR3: CASSGAEETQYF
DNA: TGTGCCAGCAGCGGAGCCGAGGAGACCCAGTACTTC

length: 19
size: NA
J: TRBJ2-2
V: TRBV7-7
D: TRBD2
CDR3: CASSPSGGALQRGTGELFF
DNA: TGTGCTAGCAGCCCCAGCGGGGGGGCACTTCAAAGGGGAACCGGGGAGCTGTTTTTT

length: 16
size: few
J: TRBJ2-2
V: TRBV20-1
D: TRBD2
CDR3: CSAPVTSGIPTGELFF
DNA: TGCAGTGCCCCAGTTACTAGCGGGATTCCCACCGGGGAGCTGTTTTTT

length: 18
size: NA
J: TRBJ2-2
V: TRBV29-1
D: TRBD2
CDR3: CSVVTYLSAGDRTGGLFF
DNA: TGCAGCGTTGTGACCTATTTGTCGGCGGGAGATCGCACCGGGGGGCTGTTTTTT

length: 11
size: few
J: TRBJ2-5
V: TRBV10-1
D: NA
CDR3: CASNEPETQYF
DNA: TGCGCCAGCAATGAGCCAGAGACCCAGTACTTC

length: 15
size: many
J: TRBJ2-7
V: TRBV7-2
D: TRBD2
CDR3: CASSLGGTSAYEQYF
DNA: TGTGCCAGCAGCTTAGGTGGGACTAGTGCCTACGAGCAGTACTTC

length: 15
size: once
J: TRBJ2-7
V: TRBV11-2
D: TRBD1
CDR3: CASSPCVQGAYEQYF
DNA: TGTGCCAGCAGCCCATGTGTGCAGGGGGCCTACGAGCAGTACTTC

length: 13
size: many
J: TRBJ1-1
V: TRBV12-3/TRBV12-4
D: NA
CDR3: CASSLGVGSEAFF
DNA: TGTGCCAGCAGTTTAGGGGTGGGCTCTGAAGCTTTCTTT

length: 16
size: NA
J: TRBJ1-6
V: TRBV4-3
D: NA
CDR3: CASSQAWGFYNSPLHF
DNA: TGCGCCAGCAGCCAAGCTTGGGGGTTTTATAATTCACCCCTCCACTTT

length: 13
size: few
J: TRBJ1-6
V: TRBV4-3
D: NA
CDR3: CASSPVGVSPLHF
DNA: TGCGCCAGCAGCCCCGTCGGGGTGTCACCCCTCCACTTT

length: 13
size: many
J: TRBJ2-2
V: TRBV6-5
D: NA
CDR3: CASNRANTGELFF
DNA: TGTGCCAGCAACAGGGCGAACACCGGGGAGCTGTTTTTT

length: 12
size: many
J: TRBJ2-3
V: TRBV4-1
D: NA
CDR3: CASRHGTDTQYF
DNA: TGCGCCAGCAGACACGGGACAGATACGCAGTATTTT

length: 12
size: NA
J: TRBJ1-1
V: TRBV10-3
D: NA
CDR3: CAISDGRAEAFF
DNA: TGTGCCATCAGTGACGGGCGAGCGGAAGCTTTCTTT

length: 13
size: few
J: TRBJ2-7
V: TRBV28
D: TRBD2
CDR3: CASRDRGGYEQYF
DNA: TGTGCCAGCAGGGACCGCGGGGGATACGAGCAGTACTTC

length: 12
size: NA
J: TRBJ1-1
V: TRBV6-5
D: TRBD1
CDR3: CASRPKTGVAFF
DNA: TGTGCCAGCAGACCAAAGACAGGGGTAGCTTTCTTT

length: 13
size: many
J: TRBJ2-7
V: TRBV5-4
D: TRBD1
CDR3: CARRGTGGHEQYF
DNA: TGTGCCAGGCGGGGGACAGGGGGCCACGAGCAGTACTTC

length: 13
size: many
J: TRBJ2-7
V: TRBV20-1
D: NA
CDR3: CSASTGFSYEQYF
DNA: TGCAGTGCTAGTACTGGATTCTCCTACGAGCAGTACTTC

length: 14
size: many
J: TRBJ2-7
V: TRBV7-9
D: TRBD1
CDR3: CASSSQGASYEQYF
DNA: TGTGCCAGCAGCTCACAGGGGGCAAGCTACGAGCAGTACTTC

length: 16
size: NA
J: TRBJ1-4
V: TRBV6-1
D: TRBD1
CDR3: CASMESGTAPFKKLFF
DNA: TGTGCCAGCATGGAGTCAGGGACAGCCCCTTTTAAAAAACTGTTTTTT

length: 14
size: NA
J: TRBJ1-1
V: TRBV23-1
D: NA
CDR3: CASPLGGSGSEAFF
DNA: TGCGCCTCCCCCTTGGGCGGTAGCGGGTCTGAAGCTTTCTTT

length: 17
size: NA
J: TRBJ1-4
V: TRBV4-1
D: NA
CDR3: CASSHVLRQHANDKLFF
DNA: TGCGCCAGCAGCCACGTACTCCGACAGCACGCTAATGATAAACTGTTTTTT

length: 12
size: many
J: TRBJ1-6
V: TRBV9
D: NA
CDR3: CASSPSDSPLHF
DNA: TGTGCCAGCAGCCCATCGGACTCACCCCTCCACTTT

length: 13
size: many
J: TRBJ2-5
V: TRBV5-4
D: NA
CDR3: CAIQFSHQETQYF
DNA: TGTGCCATCCAGTTTAGCCATCAAGAGACCCAGTACTTC

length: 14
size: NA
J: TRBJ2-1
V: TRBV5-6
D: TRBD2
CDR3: CASSLPTSGIEQFF
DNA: TGTGCCAGCAGCTTACCGACTAGCGGGATTGAGCAGTTCTTC

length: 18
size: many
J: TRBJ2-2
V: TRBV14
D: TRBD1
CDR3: CASSHWPGRTGSTGELFF
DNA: TGTGCCAGCAGTCATTGGCCCGGAAGGACAGGAAGCACCGGGGAGCTGTTTTTT

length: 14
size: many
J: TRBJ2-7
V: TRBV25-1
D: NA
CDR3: CASSGGLRGYEQYF
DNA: TGTGCCAGCAGTGGGGGGCTGCGCGGTTACGAGCAGTACTTC

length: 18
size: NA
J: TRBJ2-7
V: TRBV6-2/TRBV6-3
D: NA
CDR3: CASMNPRERRQGNYEQYF
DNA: TGTGCCAGCATGAATCCGAGGGAGCGGCGGCAGGGTAACTACGAGCAGTACTTC

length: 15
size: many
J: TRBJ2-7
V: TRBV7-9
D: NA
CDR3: CASSPPEVKPYEQYF
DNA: TGTGCCAGCAGCCCCCCCGAGGTGAAGCCCTACGAGCAGTACTTC

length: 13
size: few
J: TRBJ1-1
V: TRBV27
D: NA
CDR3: CASSLSVGDEAFF
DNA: TGTGCCAGCAGTTTATCGGTGGGGGATGAAGCTTTCTTT

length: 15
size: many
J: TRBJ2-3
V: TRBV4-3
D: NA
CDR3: CASSQEIRTTDTQYF
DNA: TGCGCCAGCAGCCAAGAGATCCGGACCACAGATACGCAGTATTTT

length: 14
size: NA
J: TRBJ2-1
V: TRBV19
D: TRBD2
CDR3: CASSWGGGLNEQFF
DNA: TGTGCCAGTAGTTGGGGCGGGGGGCTGAATGAGCAGTTCTTC

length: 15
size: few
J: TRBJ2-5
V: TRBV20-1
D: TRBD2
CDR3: CSARRTSSDRETQYF
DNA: TGCAGTGCTAGAAGGACTAGCTCCGACCGAGAGACCCAGTACTTC

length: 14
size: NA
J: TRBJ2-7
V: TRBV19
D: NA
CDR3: CASSTNQGLYEQYF
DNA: TGTGCCAGTAGCACGAATCAGGGTCTGTACGAGCAGTACTTC